One sample yielded the 2 T cell receptor beta chains listed below, sequenced in a study of blood T cell repertoires in COVID-19. Produced via immunoSEQ multiplex PCR; TCRdb's table is partial and in-frame only. The sample includes roughly 500,000 clones, roughly 85% of them seen just once. The sequenced material came from peripheral blood. The receptor source for this set is a human donor in a cohort sampled during active COVID-19.

The CDR3 region is CASSSGTSSTGELFF. The CDR3 bases are TGCGCCAGCAGCTCCGGGACTAGCAGTACCGGGGAGCTGTTTTTT. The gene calls are TRBV5-1 and TRBJ2-2, with 9 bases fitting TRBD2. V was clipped by 3 bases and J by 5 bases; unmatched bases: 5. CDR1 is SGHRS, CDR2 YFSETQ, per germline. CDR3 length: 15 residues.

The chain couples TRBV7-9 to TRBJ2-7; 7 positions agree with TRBD2. Germline V lookup: CDR1 SEHNR, CDR2 FQNEAQ (reference sequence). The CDR3 totals 15 residues. V lost 0 bases to trimming and J lost 7 bases; unmatched junction nucleotides: 9. The CDR3 loop reads CASSLARAGVGEQYF. In DNA, the CDR3 is TGTGCCAGCAGCTTAGCGAGGGCGGGAGTAGGGGAGCAGTACTTC.